The source of this T cell receptor (beta chain) is a study of breast tumors, draining lymph nodes, adjacent tissues. Germline CDR1 is SGHVS and CDR2 is FQNEAQ. This CDR3 spans 15 amino acids. The lymph nodes were axillary draining lymph nodes from breast cancer patients. A single record per CDR3 protein comes from TCRdb applying MiXCR to the multiplex PCR reads. The table has under 250,000 distinct CDR3 sequences, roughly 32% seen once. Of note for this clonotype: The junction departs from germline at one end; a sequencing error may be responsible.

The TCR originated in a female donor with breast cancer. Some clones in this sample may be carry-over from other donors' samples. Source material: axillary lymph node tissue. The chain employs TRBV7-8 and TRBJ2-7, with 8 bases lining up with TRBD2. The chain's CDR3 is CASSLSGSRTYEQHF. The CDR3 coding sequence is TGTGCCAGCAGCTTAAGCGGGAGTCGAACCTATGAGCAGCACTTC. The full variable domain, its missing parts supplied by reference TRBV7-8 and TRBJ2-7, is GAGVSQSPRYKVAKRGQDVALRCDPISGHVSLFWYQQALGQGPEFLTYFQNEAQLDKSGLPSDRFFAERPEGSVSTLKIQRTQQEDSAVYLCASSLSGSRTYEQHFGPGTRLTVT.